This T cell receptor (beta chain) stems from a study of response to subunit inactivated influenza vaccine. A remark on this clonotype: Antigen specificity is unknown.

TCRdb re-derived calls from the RT-PCR reads in MiXCR, one entry per CDR3 protein. Of fewer than 750,000 distinct CDR3 sequences in the sample, 12% to 15% were seen once. The CDR3 is 16 amino acids. J gave up 1 base and V 3 bases, and 2 bases lay outside the gene matches. Germline loops: CDR1 SGHRS, CDR2 YFSETQ. Points from the study as a whole: Authors suggested that a seasonal influenza vaccination recruits few new T cells each time.

The chain uses TRBV5-1 and TRBJ2-2, with TRBD2 identical over 11 bases. Sample: PBMCs from blood, taken 11 to 12 days after vaccination. The TCR comes from a man between 45 and 60 years old who received an inactivated influenza vaccine. The CDR3 protein is CASSSGTSGNTGELFF. The CDR3 coding sequence is TGCGCCAGCAGCTCTGGGACTAGCGGGAACACCGGGGAGCTGTTTTTT.